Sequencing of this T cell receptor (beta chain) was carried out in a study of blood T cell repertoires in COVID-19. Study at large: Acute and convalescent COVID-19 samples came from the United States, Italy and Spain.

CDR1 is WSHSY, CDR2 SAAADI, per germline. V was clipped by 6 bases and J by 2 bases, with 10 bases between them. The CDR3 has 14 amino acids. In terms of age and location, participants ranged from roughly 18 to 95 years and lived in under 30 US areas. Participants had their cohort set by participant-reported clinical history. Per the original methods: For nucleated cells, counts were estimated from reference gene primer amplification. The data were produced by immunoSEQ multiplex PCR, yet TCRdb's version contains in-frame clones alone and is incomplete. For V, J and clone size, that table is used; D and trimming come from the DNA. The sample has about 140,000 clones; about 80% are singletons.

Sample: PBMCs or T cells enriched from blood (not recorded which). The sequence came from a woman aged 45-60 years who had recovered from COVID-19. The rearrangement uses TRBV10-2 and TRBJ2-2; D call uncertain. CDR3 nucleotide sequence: TGCGCCAGCAGCCGGGTTCGAAACACCGGGGAGCTGTTTTTT. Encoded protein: CASSRVRNTGELFF.